The entry that follows covers one TCR beta chain sequence. Its antigen is unidentified. The data derive from a study of cytomegalovirus exposure and HLA in healthy donors. The validation cohort, a group of around 120 subjects, included the donors and was separate from the approximately 700-subject first cohort. The protocol was immunoSEQ multiplex PCR, while the TCRdb copy is restricted to in-frame clones and leaves out a portion. The data contain approximately 180,000 clones, about 82% of them seen just once; the ten biggest clones take up more than 1.1%. General observations from the study: According to the study, 160 or so TCR beta chains were cytomegalovirus-associated.

This CDR3 comprises 11 residues. V was pared by 5 bases and J by 4 bases, with 8 bases between. Germline CDR1 SQVTM, CDR2 ANQGSEA. The receptor comes from a young woman in good health and CMV-seronegative. The chain is built from TRBV29-1 and TRBJ1-1; D ambiguous. What was sequenced was PBMCs. Written as DNA, the CDR3 is TGCAGCGTTCGGGTGGGCACTGAAGCTTTCTTT. As protein: CSVRVGTEAFF.